This TCR beta chain was retrieved from a study of cytomegalovirus exposure and HLA in healthy donors. Study findings and constraints: The authors listed around 150 TCR beta chains as cytomegalovirus-associated. In an earlier analysis, in 620 or so donors, most V segments appeared productive either ~87% or ~30% of the time.

It was with 60 Vbeta and 13 Jbeta primers that the PCR ran. TCRdb's table, derived via immunoSEQ multiplex PCR, lists solely in-frame clones and lacks some. The sample shows some 190,000 clones, 76% of them seen only once. Details on this clone: Its antigen is currently unknown.

V trimming: 5 bases; J trimming: 4 bases; junction bases outside the gene matches: 13. CDR3 length: 17 residues. The germline V gene has CDR1 MGHRA and CDR2 YSYEKL. Input material: PBMCs. The sequence came from a man aged 18 to 30 in good health and CMV-seronegative. The genes are TRBV4-1 and TRBJ2-3; TRBD2 aligns across 9 bases. The CDR3 DNA reads TGCGCCAGCAGCGAGAGGAGTTCAGCGGGGGGATCAGATACGCAGTATTTT. Translated: CASSERSSAGGSDTQYF.